A single T cell receptor (beta chain) is shown here with its context. This receptor's antigen is unknown. No per-base quality is available; no much larger clone lies one base away. V and J lose 4 bases and 2 bases, and a span of 9 bases separates them. Taken from the germline V gene (reference sequence), the CDR1 and CDR2 loops are DFQATT and SNEGSKA. The CDR3 starts with the cysteine, ends with the phenylalanine, and has 12 residues. The only DNA kept is the CDR3, 36 bases in frame from the first base. The sample comes from a study of spatial heterogeneity in lung cancer (dated by TCRdb to between 2017 and 2020). Context from the whole study: More beta-chain than alpha-chain transcripts were consistently detected, likely reflecting higher beta-chain transcript abundance. A strong correlation was found between TCR transcript counts in tumor regions and a T cell transcriptional module score from matched bulk RNA-seq. In the raw uncorrected reads, each unique combination of TCR and UMI appeared more than ten times on average. In non-small cell lung cancer, the study quantitatively compared TCR alpha and beta repertoires across several tumor regions, matched nontumor lung, and blood. Nonsynonymous mutation counts, determined by whole-exome sequencing of tumor tissue, were related to TCR repertoire features. At surgery, some 220 tumor regions, 64 matched nontumor lung samples and about 56 PBMC samples were TCR-sequenced for both alpha and beta chains. Results the study describes overall, beyond this receptor: The tumor nonsynonymous mutation count correlated with the number of expanded intratumoral alpha and beta TCRs. Confirming at a functional level the hypothesis that regional TCRs recognize regional mutations was considered to require additional single-cell paired TCR alpha and beta sequencing. Counts of ubiquitous and regional expanded TCRs correlated with counts of ubiquitous and regional nonsynonymous mutations, respectively. Estimated TCR-seq coverage of tumor T cells was only around 7.1% for alpha chains and about 12% for beta chains.

Library method: 5' RACE. The sequencer listed for this sample is NextSeq 500. In the TCR library protocol, a unique molecular identifier was attached to each TCR cDNA molecule so that PCR and sequencing errors could be corrected. Processing in the source paper ran as follows. Decombinator tools were used for TCR identification, UMI-based error correction and CDR3 extraction. Expanded TCRs were defined as those above a frequency of 2 per 1,000, corresponding to the top 1% of the tumor frequency distribution. Expanded tumor TCRs statistically deemed absent (corrected P<0.05) from at least one tumor region were classed as regional, and all other expanded tumor TCRs were classed as ubiquitous. Each repertoire was subsampled 100 times to 5,000 TCRs, after which Renyi diversity was computed with the R vegan package. To build CDR3 similarity networks, amino acid triplet string-kernel similarity was used, and CDR3s were connected when their pairwise similarity was above 0.82. TCRdb reprocessed the public reads (quality trimming at Q25 with fastp, clone calling with MiXCR) and kept in-frame beta chains. Every distinct CDR3 protein forms one entry, paired with its most common genes and DNA. TCRdb's processing, not the authors' own work, is the source of the V and J calls. This sample is represented by several thousand distinct CDR3 sequences; approximately 16% of them were singletons. In total, the top ten clones hold roughly 23% of the sample.

Reading the label with the study, this specimen's time point is: sample taken at primary tumor resection. The donors were 60 to 80 patients from the lung TRACERx cohort who had early-stage, untreated non-small cell lung cancer. TCR sequencing used whole RNA extracted from tumor and nontumor lung tissue, or from cryopreserved PBMC samples, without cell sorting. Patients were selected for TCR sequencing only if sufficient RNA was available from at least two tumor regions. Tumor and adjacent nontumor lung specimens were reviewed by a lung pathologist before selection. This TCR came from a female donor with early-stage non-small cell lung cancer. This chain joins TRBV20-1 to TRBJ2-7; no D segment can be confidently identified. Sequencing used lung tumor tissue, obtained at surgery. The DNA reads as follows: TGCAGTGCTACGAAGGTGGCCTACGAGCAGTACTTC. Its protein is CSATKVAYEQYF.